The rows below give T cell receptor beta chains drawn from one sample of a study of shared clonotypes between healthy human individuals. Clones were read by immunoSEQ multiplex PCR, and TCRdb kept only the in-frame ones, dropping some. This table holds approximately 640,000 clones, about nine tenths found once. Sequenced: memory CD8+ T cells from PBMCs. The receptors here all came from a young man in good health. Some clones in this sample may be carry-over from other donors' samples. Both conserved end residues are part of each CDR3. A D gene is named only where the DNA matches it firmly. Clone size is not always given. Where it is, it says once, few, many or a class for expanded clones.

d_gene	j_gene	abundance	v_gene	CDR3aa	CDR3nt
.	TRBJ2-7	.	TRBV15	CATSGLRVGEQYF	TGTGCCACCAGCGGTCTTAGGGTGGGCGAGCAGTACTTC
.	TRBJ2-7	once	TRBV14	CASSPGSIITYEQYF	TGTGCCAGCAGCCCGGGGAGCATAATAACCTACGAGCAGTACTTC
.	TRBJ2-7	.	TRBV27	CASSLGMEQYF	TGTGCCAGCAGTTTAGGTATGGAGCAGTACTTC
TRBD2	TRBJ2-2	.	TRBV19	CASHLWTSGTNTGELFF	TGTGCCAGCCACCTCTGGACTAGCGGAACGAACACCGGGGAGCTGTTTTTT
TRBD2	TRBJ2-1	.	TRBV27	CASSPQAGGYNEQFF	TGTGCCAGCAGCCCCCAAGCGGGAGGGTATAATGAGCAGTTCTTC
.	TRBJ2-7	.	TRBV27	CASSPRGSYEQYF	TGTGCCAGCAGTCCCCGCGGGTCCTACGAGCAGTACTTC
TRBD1	TRBJ1-5	once	TRBV5-6	CASSLGFGQDNQPQHF	TGTGCCAGCAGCTTGGGTTTTGGACAGGACAATCAGCCCCAGCATTTT
.	TRBJ2-6	many	TRBV4-3	CASSQDGGQGANVLTF	TGCGCCAGCAGCCAAGATGGGGGTCAGGGGGCCAACGTCCTGACTTTC
TRBD2	TRBJ2-7	.	TRBV4-2	CASSPKHGGSGFYEQYF	TGTGCCAGCAGCCCCAAACACGGCGGGAGCGGCTTCTACGAGCAGTACTTC
.	TRBJ1-1	once	TRBV5-1	CASSLLDLNTEAFF	TGCGCCAGCAGCTTACTTGACCTTAACACTGAAGCTTTCTTT